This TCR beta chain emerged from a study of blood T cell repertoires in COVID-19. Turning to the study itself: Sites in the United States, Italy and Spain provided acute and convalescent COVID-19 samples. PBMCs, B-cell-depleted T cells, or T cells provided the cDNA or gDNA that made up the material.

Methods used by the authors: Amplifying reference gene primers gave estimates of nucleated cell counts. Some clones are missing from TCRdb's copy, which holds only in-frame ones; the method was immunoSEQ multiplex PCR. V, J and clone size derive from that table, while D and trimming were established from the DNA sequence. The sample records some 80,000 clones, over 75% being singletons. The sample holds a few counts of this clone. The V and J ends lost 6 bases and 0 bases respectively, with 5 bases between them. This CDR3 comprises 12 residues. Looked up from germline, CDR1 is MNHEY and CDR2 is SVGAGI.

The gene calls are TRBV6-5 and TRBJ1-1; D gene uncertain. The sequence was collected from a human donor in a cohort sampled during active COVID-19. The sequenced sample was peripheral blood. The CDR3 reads CASRQLNTEAFF. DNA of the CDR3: TGTGCCAGCAGACAGTTGAACACTGAAGCTTTCTTT.